This T cell receptor beta chain appears in the sequencing data of a study of cytomegalovirus exposure and HLA in healthy donors. As to this clone: The antigen remains unidentified.

60 Vbeta and 13 Jbeta primers were used in PCR. TCRdb keeps only in-frame clones here, not all; method: immunoSEQ multiplex PCR. The sample holds some 94,000 clones; about 78% are singletons and the top ten take around 3.4%. Study observations and caveats: Sequencing depth roughly uniform across donors was assumed in presence/absence analyses. A later analysis found TCR association rates differed by HLA locus, highest for DRB1 and lowest for HLA-C. Association of a missense DCLRE1C variant with TCR beta V- and J-gene trimming was reported in a later analysis. On later analysis, the bulk of CMV-associated TCR beta chains appeared to be HLA-restricted.

The clonotype originates from a middle-aged man in good health and CMV-seronegative. Sequenced material: PBMCs.

The CDR3 bases are TGTGCCAGCAGTATCGACAGAAACGGGGAGCTGTTTTTT. This encodes CASSIDRNGELFF. The chain joins TRBV5-4 to TRBJ2-2, with D possibly matching TRBD1 (5 bases). The CDR3 runs to 13 residues. The ends were cut back, 5 bases at V and 7 bases at J, with 12 bases in the middle. Germline V CDR1 and CDR2: SGHNT, YYREEE (reference sequence).